The 16 T cell receptor beta chains below were found in one sample sequenced in a study of somatic mutations in cytotoxic T cells in rheumatoid arthritis. TCRdb keeps only in-frame clones here, not all; method: immunoSEQ multiplex PCR. The sample contains some 15,000 clones, roughly 86% of which appear only once. The sequenced material came from CD8+ T cells sorted from blood. The receptors shown here come from a woman between 50 and 59 years old with rheumatoid arthritis.

The rearrangement uses TRBV5-1 and TRBJ2-5, with D possibly TRBD2 on 6 matching bases. Germline CDR1 reads SGHRS; CDR2 reads YFSETQ. Trimming shortened V by 4 bases and J by 3 bases, and 10 bases separated the two germline ends. This CDR3 is 13 amino acids long. The CDR3 region has the DNA TGCGCCAGCAGCCTGGGACTCGAAGAGACCCAGTACTTC. It encodes CASSLGLEETQYF. The full variable domain, completed using reference TRBV5-1 and TRBJ2-5, is KAGVTQTPRYLIKTRGQQVTLSCSPISGHRSVSWYQQTPGQGLQFLFEYFSETQRNKGNFPGRFSGRQFSNSRSEMNVSTLELGDSALYLCASSLGLEETQYFGPGTRLLVL.

This chain uses TRBV5-5 with TRBJ2-7; no reliable D call. CDR1 and CDR2 (germline): SGHKS, YYEKEE (reference sequence). Trimming shortened V by 4 bases and J by 3 bases, and 14 bases separated the two germline ends. This CDR3 region has 14 residues. CDR3: CASSPDATYYEQYF. In DNA, the CDR3 is TGTGCCAGCAGCCCGGACGCAACTTACTACGAGCAGTACTTC.

This clone was recorded only once. The chain uses TRBV7-6 and TRBJ2-1; D might be TRBD1 or TRBD2, each matching 6 bases. CDR1 SGHVS and CDR2 FNYEAQ come from the germline V gene. The germline V and J ends were trimmed by 5 bases and 2 bases, with 16 bases remaining between them. The CDR3 runs to 16 residues. CDR3 bases: TGTGCCAGCAGCCCAGGGTGGGGGGCCCCCTACAATGAGCAGTTCTTC. It codes for CASSPGWGAPYNEQFF.

This sequence joins TRBV4-3 and TRBJ2-7; no clear D. Germline V gene sequence: CDR1 LGHNA, CDR2 YSLEER. Trimming removed 0 bases from V and 3 bases from J, with 9 bases in between. CDR3 size: 14 residues. The CDR3 nucleotides are TGCGCCAGCAGCCAAGATCCCATCAACTACGAGCAGTACTTC. Its protein is CASSQDPINYEQYF.

CDR3 protein: CASSRQGGFYEQYF. In nucleotides, the CDR3 is TGTGCCAGCAGCCGACAGGGCGGGTTCTACGAGCAGTACTTC. The V gene is TRBV6-5, the J gene TRBJ2-7; TRBD1 agrees at 7 bases. The germline gives CDR1 MNHEY, CDR2 SVGAGI. The CDR3 length is 14 residues. The V and J ends lost 6 bases and 3 bases, in that order; junction bases with no gene match: 8.

This clone has a single count. V gene TRBV6-5 combines with J gene TRBJ1-2; D may be TRBD1 (6 bases). CDR3 length: 12 residues. From germline, CDR1 is MNHEY and CDR2 SVGAGI. Trimming shortened V by 6 bases and J by 7 bases, and 12 bases separated the two germline ends. CDR3 residues: CASSNRQAGYTF. CDR3 bases: TGTGCCAGCAGCAACCGACAGGCTGGCTACACCTTC.

The V call is TRBV10-3, the J call TRBJ1-2; 8 positions match TRBD1. V trimming: 6 bases; J trimming: 0 bases; junction bases outside the gene matches: 6. The CDR3 has 15 amino acids. From germline, CDR1 is ENHRY and CDR2 SYGVKD. The CDR3 DNA reads as TGTGCCATCAGGGACCGGGACAGGACTAACTATGGCTACACCTTC. This translates into CAIRDRDRTNYGYTF.

Turning to this clone: Other nucleotide sequences in the sample specify the same CDR3. The J gene is TRBJ2-1, the V gene TRBV19; the D gene is possibly TRBD2 (5 bases). V gave up 3 bases and J gave up 1 base, with 7 bases separating them. The length of the CDR3 is 14 residues. Germline CDR1 and CDR2: LNHDA and SQIVND (reference sequence). CDR3 sequence reads: CASSIGGSYNEQFF. CDR3 bases: TGTGCCAGTAGTATCGGAGGTTCCTACAATGAGCAGTTCTTC.

V gene TRBV27 combines with J gene TRBJ2-1; tentatively, D is TRBD1 or TRBD2 (5 bases each). This CDR3 is 11 amino acids long. Germline assignment: CDR1 MNHEY and CDR2 SMNVEV (reference sequence). With 4 bases removed from V and 7 bases from J, the gap between germline ends came to 5 bases. For the CDR3, the DNA is TGTGCCAGCAGTTGGGGGAATGAGCAGTTCTTC. Translated, it gives CASSWGNEQFF.

This chain uses TRBV7-9 with TRBJ2-5; TRBD2 aligns across 7 bases. With 5 bases clipped from V and 3 bases from J, the junction kept 9 bases outside the gene matches. CDR3 size: 15 residues. Germline V gene data show CDR1 as SEHNR and CDR2 as FQNEAQ (reference sequence). This chain's CDR3 is CASSVTWDYKETQYF. As DNA, the CDR3 is TGTGCCAGCAGCGTAACTTGGGACTACAAAGAGACCCAGTACTTC.

The chain recombines TRBV7-6 with TRBJ2-1, with D perhaps TRBD2 (5 bases). CDR3 size: 15 residues. The V and J ends lost 1 base and 2 bases respectively, with 9 bases between them. CDR1 SGHVS and CDR2 FNYEAQ come from the germline V gene. The CDR3 spells CASSLGGLAYNEQFF. The CDR3 DNA sequence: TGTGCCAGCAGCTTAGGCGGACTGGCCTACAATGAGCAGTTCTTC.

This clone was picked up a small number of times. This chain joins TRBV21-1 and TRBJ1-2. TRBV21-1 is listed as a pseudogene. The CDR3 has 12 residues. The CDR3 sequence: CASSSSGVGYTF. For the CDR3, the DNA is TGTGCCAGCAGCTCGAGCGGGGTCGGCTACACCTTC.

The chain carries TRBV5-5 and TRBJ2-4; maybe TRBD1 (6 bases). V was cut by 4 bases and J by 1 base, with 12 bases left in between. This CDR3 spans 15 amino acids. Germline V gene sequence: CDR1 SGHKS, CDR2 YYEKEE (reference sequence). Here the CDR3 reads CASSITGNAKNIQYF. The CDR3 DNA reads as TGTGCCAGCAGCATAACAGGGAACGCCAAAAACATTCAGTACTTC.

V is TRBV6-6 and J is TRBJ2-2, with 8 bases identical to TRBD1. With V trimmed by 6 bases and J by 4 bases, 7 bases remained unmatched. Germline lookup yields CDR1 MNHNY and CDR2 SVGAGI (reference sequence). CDR3 size: 15 residues. The CDR3 DNA reads TGTGCCAGCAGATCTCCGGGACAGGTCACCGGGGAGCTGTTTTTT. Amino acid sequence: CASRSPGQVTGELFF.

This sequence joins TRBV13 and TRBJ1-5, with D hard to call. The CDR3 extends over 13 amino acids. CDR1 and CDR2 from the germline V gene are PRHDT and FYEKMQ (reference sequence). With 0 bases removed from V and 6 bases from J, the gap between germline ends came to 6 bases. CDR3 nucleotides: TGTGCCAGCAGCTTAGGTGGCGGTCAGCCCCAGCATTTT. This encodes CASSLGGGQPQHF.

The rearrangement links TRBV5-5 to TRBJ2-1; D call uncertain. Germline V gene lookup returns CDR1 SGHKS and CDR2 YYEKEE (reference sequence). The CDR3 runs 12 residues. V lost 1 base to trimming and J lost 13 bases, with 12 bases between them. CDR3 protein: CASSLLASGQFF. The CDR3 nucleotides read TGTGCCAGCAGCTTGTTGGCATCTGGACAGTTCTTC.